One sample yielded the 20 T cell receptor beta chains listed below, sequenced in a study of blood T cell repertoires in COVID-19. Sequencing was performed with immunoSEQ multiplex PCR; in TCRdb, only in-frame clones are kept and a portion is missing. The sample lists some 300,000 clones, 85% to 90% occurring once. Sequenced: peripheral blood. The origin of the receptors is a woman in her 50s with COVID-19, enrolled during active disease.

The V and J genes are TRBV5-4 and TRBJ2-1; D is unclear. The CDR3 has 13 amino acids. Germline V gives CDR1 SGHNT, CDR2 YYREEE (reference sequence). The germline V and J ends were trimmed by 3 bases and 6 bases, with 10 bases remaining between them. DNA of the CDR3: TGTGCCAGCAGCTCCCTGAGCCTCAATGAGCAGTTCTTC. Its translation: CASSSLSLNEQFF.

The CDR3 loop is CASSYPRLGPGQGVYEQYF. The CDR3, as DNA: TGTGCCAGCAGTTACCCTCGCTTGGGTCCGGGACAGGGGGTCTACGAGCAGTACTTC. The V call is TRBV6-2 or TRBV6-3, the J call TRBJ2-7, with TRBD1 matching 11 bases. The germline gives CDR1 MNHEY, CDR2 SVGEGT. V lost 2 bases and J lost 3; bases outside the gene matches: 15. The CDR3 has 19 amino acids.

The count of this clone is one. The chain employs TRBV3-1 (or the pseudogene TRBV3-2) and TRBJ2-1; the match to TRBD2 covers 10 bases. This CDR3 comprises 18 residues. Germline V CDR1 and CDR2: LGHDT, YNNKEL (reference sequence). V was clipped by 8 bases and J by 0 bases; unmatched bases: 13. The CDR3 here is CASEPGLARPYSYNEQFF. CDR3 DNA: TGTGCCAGCGAACCGGGACTAGCGAGACCCTACTCCTACAATGAGCAGTTCTTC.

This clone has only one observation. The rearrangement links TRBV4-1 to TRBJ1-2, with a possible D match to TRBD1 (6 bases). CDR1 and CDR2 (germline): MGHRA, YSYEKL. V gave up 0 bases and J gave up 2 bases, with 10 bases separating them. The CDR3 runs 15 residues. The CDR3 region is CASSQEGAANYGYTF. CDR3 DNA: TGCGCCAGCAGCCAAGAGGGGGCAGCAAACTATGGCTACACCTTC.

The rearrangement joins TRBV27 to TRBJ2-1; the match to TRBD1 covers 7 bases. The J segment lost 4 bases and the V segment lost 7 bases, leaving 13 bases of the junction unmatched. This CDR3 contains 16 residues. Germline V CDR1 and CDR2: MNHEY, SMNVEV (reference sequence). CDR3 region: CASTSLGTALYNEQFF. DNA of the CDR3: TGTGCCAGCACCTCTCTCGGGACAGCGCTTTACAATGAGCAGTTCTTC.

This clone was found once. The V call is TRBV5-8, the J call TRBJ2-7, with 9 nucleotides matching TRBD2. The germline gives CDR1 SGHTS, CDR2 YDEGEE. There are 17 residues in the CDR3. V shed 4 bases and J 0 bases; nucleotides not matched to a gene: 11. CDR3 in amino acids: CASSPGVAGVFSYEQYF. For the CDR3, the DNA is TGTGCCAGCAGCCCCGGAGTAGCGGGAGTTTTCTCCTACGAGCAGTACTTC.

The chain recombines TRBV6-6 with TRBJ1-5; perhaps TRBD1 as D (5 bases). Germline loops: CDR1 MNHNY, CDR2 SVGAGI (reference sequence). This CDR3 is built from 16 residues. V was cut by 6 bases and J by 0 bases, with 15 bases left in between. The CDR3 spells CASSPGEGHSNQPQHF. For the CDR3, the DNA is TGTGCCAGCAGCCCCGGGGAGGGGCATAGCAATCAGCCCCAGCATTTT.

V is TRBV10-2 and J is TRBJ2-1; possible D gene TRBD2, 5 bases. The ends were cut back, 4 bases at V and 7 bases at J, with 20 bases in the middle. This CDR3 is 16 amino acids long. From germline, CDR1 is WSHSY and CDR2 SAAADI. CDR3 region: CASSVQTRTLMNEQFF. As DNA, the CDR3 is TGCGCCAGCAGTGTGCAAACTAGGACCCTTATGAATGAGCAGTTCTTC.

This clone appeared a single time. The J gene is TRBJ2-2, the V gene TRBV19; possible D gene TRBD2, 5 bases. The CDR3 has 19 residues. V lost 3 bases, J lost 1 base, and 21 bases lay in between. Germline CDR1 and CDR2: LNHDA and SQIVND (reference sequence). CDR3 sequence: CASSMSWFSGYGNTGELFF. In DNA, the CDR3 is TGTGCCAGTAGTATGTCATGGTTTTCGGGGTATGGGAACACCGGGGAGCTGTTTTTT. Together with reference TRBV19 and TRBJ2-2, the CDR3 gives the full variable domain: DGGITQSPKYLFRKEGQNVTLSCEQNLNHDAMYWYRQDPGQGLRLIYYSQIVNDFQKGDIAEGYSVSREKKESFPLTVTSAQKNPTAFYLCASSMSWFSGYGNTGELFFGEGSRLTVL.

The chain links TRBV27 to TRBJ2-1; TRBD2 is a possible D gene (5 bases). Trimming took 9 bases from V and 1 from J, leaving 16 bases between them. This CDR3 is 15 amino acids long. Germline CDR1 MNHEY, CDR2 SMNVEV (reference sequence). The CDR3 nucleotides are TGTGCCAGTTCCAAAGCGGAGGCTTCCTACAATGAGCAGTTCTTC. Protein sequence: CASSKAEASYNEQFF.

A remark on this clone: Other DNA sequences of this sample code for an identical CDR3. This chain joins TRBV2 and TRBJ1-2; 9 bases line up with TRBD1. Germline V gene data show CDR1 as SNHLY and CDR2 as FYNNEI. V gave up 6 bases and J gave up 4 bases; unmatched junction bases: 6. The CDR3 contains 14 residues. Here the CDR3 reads CASRPGQGTYGYTF. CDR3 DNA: TGTGCCAGCAGGCCAGGACAGGGGACCTATGGCTACACCTTC.

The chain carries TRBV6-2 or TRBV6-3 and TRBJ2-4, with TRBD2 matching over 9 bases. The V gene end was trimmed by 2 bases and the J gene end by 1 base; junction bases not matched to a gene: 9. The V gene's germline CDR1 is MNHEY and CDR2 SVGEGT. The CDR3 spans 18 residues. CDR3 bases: TGTGCCAGCAGTTACCGATTAGCGGGAGATGCGGCCAAAAACATTCAGTACTTC. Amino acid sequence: CASSYRLAGDAAKNIQYF.

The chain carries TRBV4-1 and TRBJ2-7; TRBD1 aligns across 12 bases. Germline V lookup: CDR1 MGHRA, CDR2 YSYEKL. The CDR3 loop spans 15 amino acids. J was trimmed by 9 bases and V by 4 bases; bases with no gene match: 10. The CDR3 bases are TGCGCCAGCAGCCGTCTCGGGACAGGGGGCTATGTGCAGTACTTC. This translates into CASSRLGTGGYVQYF.

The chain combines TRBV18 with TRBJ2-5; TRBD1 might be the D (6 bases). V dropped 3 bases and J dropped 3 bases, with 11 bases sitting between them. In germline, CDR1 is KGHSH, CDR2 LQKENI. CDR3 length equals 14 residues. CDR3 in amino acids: CASSPTGSEETQYF. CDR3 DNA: TGTGCCAGCTCACCTACAGGGTCGGAAGAGACCCAGTACTTC.

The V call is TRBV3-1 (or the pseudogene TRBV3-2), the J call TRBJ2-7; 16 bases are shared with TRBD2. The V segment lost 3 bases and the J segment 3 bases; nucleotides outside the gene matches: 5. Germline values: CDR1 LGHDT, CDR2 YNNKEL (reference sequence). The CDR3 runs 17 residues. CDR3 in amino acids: CASSQGLAGGPGYEQYF. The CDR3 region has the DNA TGTGCCAGCAGCCAGGGACTAGCGGGAGGGCCGGGCTACGAGCAGTACTTC.

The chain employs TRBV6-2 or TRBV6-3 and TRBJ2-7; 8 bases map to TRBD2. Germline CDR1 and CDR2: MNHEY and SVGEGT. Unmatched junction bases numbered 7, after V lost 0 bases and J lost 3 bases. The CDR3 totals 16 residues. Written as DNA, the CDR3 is TGTGCCAGCAGTTACTCGGGTACTAGCGGAAACTACGAGCAGTACTTC. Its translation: CASSYSGTSGNYEQYF.

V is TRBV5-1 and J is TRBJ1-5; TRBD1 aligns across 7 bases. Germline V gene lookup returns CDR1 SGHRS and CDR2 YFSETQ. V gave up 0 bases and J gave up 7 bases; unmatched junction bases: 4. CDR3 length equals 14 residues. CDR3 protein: CASSLGGGGQPQHF. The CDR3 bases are TGCGCCAGCAGCTTGGGAGGGGGCGGGCAGCCCCAGCATTTT.

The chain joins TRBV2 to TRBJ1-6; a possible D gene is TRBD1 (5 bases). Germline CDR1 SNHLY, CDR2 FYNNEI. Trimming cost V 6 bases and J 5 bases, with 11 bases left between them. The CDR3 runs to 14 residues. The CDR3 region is CASRNQGNNSPLHF. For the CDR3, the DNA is TGTGCCAGCAGGAACCAGGGAAATAATTCACCCCTCCACTTT.

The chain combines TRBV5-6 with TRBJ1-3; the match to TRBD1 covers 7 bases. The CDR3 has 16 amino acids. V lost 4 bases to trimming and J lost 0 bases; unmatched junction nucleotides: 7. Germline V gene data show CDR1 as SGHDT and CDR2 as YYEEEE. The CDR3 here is CASSPRRQGSGNTIYF. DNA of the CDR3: TGTGCCAGCAGCCCCAGGCGACAGGGCTCTGGAAACACCATATATTTT. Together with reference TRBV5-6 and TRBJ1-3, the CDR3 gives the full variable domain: DAGVTQSPTHLIKTRGQQVTLRCSPKSGHDTVSWYQQALGQGPQFIFQYYEEEERQRGNFPDRFSGHQFPNYSSELNVNALLLGDSALYLCASSPRRQGSGNTIYFGEGSWLTVV.

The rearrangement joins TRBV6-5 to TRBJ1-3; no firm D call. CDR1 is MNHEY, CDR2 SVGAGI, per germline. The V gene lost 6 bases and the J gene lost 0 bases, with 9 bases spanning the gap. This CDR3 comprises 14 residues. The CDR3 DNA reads TGTGCCAGCAGCCCCTCGTTCTCTGGAAACACCATATATTTT. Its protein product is CASSPSFSGNTIYF.